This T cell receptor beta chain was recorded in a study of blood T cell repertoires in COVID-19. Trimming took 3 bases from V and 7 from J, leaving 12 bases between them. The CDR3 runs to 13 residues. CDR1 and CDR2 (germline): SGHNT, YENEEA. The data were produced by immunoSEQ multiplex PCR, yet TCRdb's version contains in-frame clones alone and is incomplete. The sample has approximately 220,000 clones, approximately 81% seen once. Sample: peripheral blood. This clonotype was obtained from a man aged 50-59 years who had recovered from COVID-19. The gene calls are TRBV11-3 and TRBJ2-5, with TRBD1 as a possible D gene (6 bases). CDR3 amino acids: CASSLTGKGTQYF. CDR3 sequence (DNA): TGTGCCAGCAGCTTGACAGGAAAGGGGACCCAGTACTTC.